This TCR beta chain was recorded in a study of blood T cell repertoires in COVID-19. Across the study: Italy, Spain and the United States were the sources of the convalescent and acute COVID-19 samples. PBMCs, B-cell-depleted T cells, or T cells provided the cDNA or gDNA that made up the material.

Per the original methods: Cell counts per sample came from amplifying reference gene primers. Sequencing used immunoSEQ multiplex PCR; TCRdb keeps in-frame clones, though not all of them. That table furnishes V, J and clone size, whereas the DNA furnished D and trimming. The sample holds about 60,000 clones, around 90% seen once. V lost 1 base to trimming and J lost 1 base, with 8 bases between them. Germline V gene lookup returns CDR1 SGHTA and CDR2 FQGNSA. The CDR3 is 16 amino acids. Sequencing was performed on peripheral blood. This sequence joins TRBV7-2 and TRBJ2-6; no definite D call. The receptor comes from a human donor with active COVID-19. The donor label of this sample is uncertain. The CDR3 region is CASSLGHLSGANVLTF. The DNA of the CDR3 is TGTGCCAGCAGCTTAGGACACCTATCTGGGGCCAACGTCCTGACTTTC.